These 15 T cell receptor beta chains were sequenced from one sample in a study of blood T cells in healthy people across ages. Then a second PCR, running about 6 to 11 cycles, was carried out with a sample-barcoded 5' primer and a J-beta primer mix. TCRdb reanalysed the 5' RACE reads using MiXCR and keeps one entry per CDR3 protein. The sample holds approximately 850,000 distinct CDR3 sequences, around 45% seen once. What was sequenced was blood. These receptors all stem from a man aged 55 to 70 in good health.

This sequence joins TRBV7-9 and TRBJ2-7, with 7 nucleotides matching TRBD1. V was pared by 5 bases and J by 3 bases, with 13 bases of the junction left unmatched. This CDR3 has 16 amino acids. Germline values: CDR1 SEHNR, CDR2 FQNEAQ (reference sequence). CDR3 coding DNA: TGTGCCAGCAGCCCAGACCCGAACAGGGGATACTACGAGCAGTACTTC. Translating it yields CASSPDPNRGYYEQYF.

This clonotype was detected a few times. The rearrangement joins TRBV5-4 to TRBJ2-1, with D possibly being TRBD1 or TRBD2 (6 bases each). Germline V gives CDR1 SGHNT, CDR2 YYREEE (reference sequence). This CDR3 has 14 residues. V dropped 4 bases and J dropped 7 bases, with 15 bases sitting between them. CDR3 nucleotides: TGTGCCAGCAGCCCGTACGGGGGCGAAAATGAGCAGTTCTTC. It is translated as CASSPYGGENEQFF.

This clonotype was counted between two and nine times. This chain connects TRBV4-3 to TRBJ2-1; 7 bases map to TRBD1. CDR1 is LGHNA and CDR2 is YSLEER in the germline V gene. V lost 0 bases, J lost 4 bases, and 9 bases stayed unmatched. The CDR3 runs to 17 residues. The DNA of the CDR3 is TGCGCCAGCAGCCAAGACCTTGGACAGGCCGCTTACAATGAGCAGTTCTTC. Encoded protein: CASSQDLGQAAYNEQFF.

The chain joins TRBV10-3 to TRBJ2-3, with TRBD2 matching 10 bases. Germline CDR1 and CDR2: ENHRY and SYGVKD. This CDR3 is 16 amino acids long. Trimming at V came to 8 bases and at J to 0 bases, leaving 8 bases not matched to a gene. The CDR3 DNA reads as TGTGCCATCTTAGCGGGGGGCCCTTCTAGCACAGATACGCAGTATTTT. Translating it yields CAILAGGPSSTDTQYF.

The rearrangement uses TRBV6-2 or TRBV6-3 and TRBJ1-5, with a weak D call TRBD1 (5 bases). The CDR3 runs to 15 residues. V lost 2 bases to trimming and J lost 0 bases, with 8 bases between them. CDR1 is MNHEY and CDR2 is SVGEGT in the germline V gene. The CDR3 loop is CASSYGQGSNQPQHF. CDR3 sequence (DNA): TGTGCCAGCAGTTACGGCCAGGGTAGCAATCAGCCCCAGCATTTT.

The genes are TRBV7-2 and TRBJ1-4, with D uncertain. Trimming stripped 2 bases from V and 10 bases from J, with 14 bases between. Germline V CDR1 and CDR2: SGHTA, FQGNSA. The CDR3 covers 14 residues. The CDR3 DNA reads TGTGCCAGCAGCTTATCAAGCGGGGTTGGAAAACTGTTTTTT. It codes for CASSLSSGVGKLFF.

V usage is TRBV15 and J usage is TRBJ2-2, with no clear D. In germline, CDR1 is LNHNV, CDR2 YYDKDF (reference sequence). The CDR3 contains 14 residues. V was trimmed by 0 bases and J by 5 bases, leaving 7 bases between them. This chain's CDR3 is CATSRDLGTGELFF. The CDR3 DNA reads TGTGCCACCAGCAGAGATTTAGGGACCGGGGAGCTGTTTTTT.

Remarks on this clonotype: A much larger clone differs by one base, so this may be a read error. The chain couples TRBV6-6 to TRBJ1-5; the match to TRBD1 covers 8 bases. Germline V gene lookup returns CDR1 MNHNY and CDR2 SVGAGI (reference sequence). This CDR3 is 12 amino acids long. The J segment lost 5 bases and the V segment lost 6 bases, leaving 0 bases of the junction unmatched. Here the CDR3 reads CASRTGDQPQHF. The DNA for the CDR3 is TGTGCCAGCAGGACAGGGGATCAGCCCCAGCATTTT.

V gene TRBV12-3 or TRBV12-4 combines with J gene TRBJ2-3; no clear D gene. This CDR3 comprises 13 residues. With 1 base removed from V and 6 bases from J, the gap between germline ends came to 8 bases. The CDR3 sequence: CASSLDSSDTQYF. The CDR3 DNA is TGTGCCAGCAGTTTAGACTCCTCGGATACGCAGTATTTT.

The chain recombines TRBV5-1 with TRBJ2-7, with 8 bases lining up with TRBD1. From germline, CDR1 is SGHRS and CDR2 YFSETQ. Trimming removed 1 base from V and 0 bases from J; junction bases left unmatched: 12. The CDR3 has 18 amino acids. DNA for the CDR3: TGCGCCAGCAGCTTGACCTCTTTTCGGACAGGGCCCTCCTACGAGCAGTACTTC. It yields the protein CASSLTSFRTGPSYEQYF.

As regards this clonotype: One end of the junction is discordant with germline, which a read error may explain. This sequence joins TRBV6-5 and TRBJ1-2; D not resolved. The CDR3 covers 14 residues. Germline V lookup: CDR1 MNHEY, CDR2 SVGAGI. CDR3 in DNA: TGTGCCAGCAGATTAAGTTGGGAGGGCGATGGTTACACCTTC. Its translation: CASRLSWEGDGYTF.

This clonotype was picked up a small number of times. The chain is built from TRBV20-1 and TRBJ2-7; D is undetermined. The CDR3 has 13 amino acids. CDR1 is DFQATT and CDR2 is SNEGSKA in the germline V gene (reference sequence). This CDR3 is CSPLSQTKYEQYF. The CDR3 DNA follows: TGCAGCCCTCTTTCCCAAACTAAGTACGAGCAGTACTTC.

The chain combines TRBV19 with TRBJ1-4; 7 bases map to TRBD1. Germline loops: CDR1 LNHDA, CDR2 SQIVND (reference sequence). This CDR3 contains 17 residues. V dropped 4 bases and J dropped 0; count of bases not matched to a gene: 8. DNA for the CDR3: TGTGCCAGTAGTACGCCGGGACAGTCTGCAACTAATGAAAAACTGTTTTTT. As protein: CASSTPGQSATNEKLFF.

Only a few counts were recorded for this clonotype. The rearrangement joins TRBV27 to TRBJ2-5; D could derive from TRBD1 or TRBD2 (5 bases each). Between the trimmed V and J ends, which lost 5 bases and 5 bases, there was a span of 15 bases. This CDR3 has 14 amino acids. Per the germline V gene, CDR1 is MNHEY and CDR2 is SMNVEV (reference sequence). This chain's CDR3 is CASSPNIWGETQYF. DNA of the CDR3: TGTGCCAGCAGTCCAAATATATGGGGGGAGACCCAGTACTTC.

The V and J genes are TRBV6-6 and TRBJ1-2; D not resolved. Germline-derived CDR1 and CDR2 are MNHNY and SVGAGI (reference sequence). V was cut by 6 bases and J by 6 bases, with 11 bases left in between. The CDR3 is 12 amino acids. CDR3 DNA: TGTGCCAGCAGAGACGTGGTACATGGCTACACCTTC. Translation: CASRDVVHGYTF.